This T cell receptor (beta chain) was recovered during a study of control samples from healthy donors and cancer patients. Repertoires were generated with immunoSEQ multiplex PCR, while TCRdb's copy carries only in-frame clones and drops some. The table includes tens of thousands of clones, about four fifths detected once. The specimen was blood. The sequence was obtained from a man aged 70 or older in good health.

CDR3 bases: TGTGCCACCAAAGCCAGCGGGATGGGAGCAGATACGCAGTATTTT. It specifies CATKASGMGADTQYF. The rearrangement links TRBV5-5 to TRBJ2-3; 7 bases align to TRBD2. The germline V gene has CDR1 SGHKS and CDR2 YYEKEE (reference sequence). The V gene end was trimmed by 9 bases and the J gene end by 4 bases; junction bases not matched to a gene: 14. This CDR3 is 15 amino acids long.